This is a list of T cell receptor beta chains from one sample in a study of cytomegalovirus exposure and HLA in healthy donors. Sequenced by immunoSEQ multiplex PCR; TCRdb stores in-frame clones only, minus some. Here the sample spans over 95,000 clones, 77% being singletons. Sequencing was carried out using PBMCs. Receptors were obtained from a man aged 40-49 years in good health and CMV-seropositive. CDR3s leave out the opening cysteine and the closing phenylalanine or tryptophan. Expanded clones get a size class; other rows say once, few or many, or leave the size out.

V gene | CDR3 length | clone size | CDR3 protein
TRBV4-1 | 15 | - | ASSPNPNRATGTEAF
TRBV4-1 | 15 | once | ASSQHMGPQGNYGYT
TRBV5-8 | 14 | - | ASSQDRGPSTDTQY
TRBV19 | 12 | - | ASSIYGGGYEQY
TRBV5-1 | 11 | - | ASSLRRYTEAF
TRBV7-8 | 16 | - | ASSLLTHRGYWTGELF
TRBV4-1 | 14 | - | ASSQEPGGGGNEQF
TRBV9 | 15 | - | ASSVDPAGAGTDTQY
TRBV9 | 13 | - | ASSVGDRGEETQY
TRBV21-1 | 14 | - | ASSKFGHGAKNIQY
TRBV7-3 | 13 | - | ASSLTEGANSPLH
TRBV5-1 | 13 | - | ASSREGQGDSGYT
TRBV2 | 13 | - | ASSRVGGGTDTQY
TRBV6-5 | 13 | - | ASSPGASTLDTQY
TRBV6-1 | 12 | - | ASSELGGLYGYT
TRBV4-1 | 12 | - | ASSRGTDPGELF
TRBV11-2 | 10 | - | ATSMGDYEQY
TRBV7-9 | 12 | - | ASSLQGSGNTIY
TRBV9 | 13 | - | ASSVEGAKVDTQY
TRBV11-3 | 13 | once | ASSLGGKGNSPLH
TRBV4-1 | 14 | - | ASSQEGGGRNTEAF
TRBV7-6 | 11 | - | ASRGPPVDTQY
TRBV21-1 | 14 | - | ASSKDWGGQSTEAF